The present T cell receptor (beta chain) was sequenced within a study of neurological immune-mediated disorders. Synthesis of cDNA was performed by 5'RACE using 10-nucleotide random UMIs. Each CDR3 protein gets one entry after TCRdb re-called the 5' RACE reads with MiXCR. This sample has about 87,000 distinct CDR3 sequences; roughly 3.2% occur once, and the top ten carry around 3.2%. This clonotype appeared many times. The antigen remains unidentified. Per the germline V gene, CDR1 is SGHRS and CDR2 is YFSETQ. V lost 0 bases, J lost 2 bases, and 9 bases lay in between. This CDR3 has 14 amino acids. General study findings and limits: Expansion of TCR clones was greatest in HTLV-1-associated myelopathy and smallest in multiple sclerosis, where it fell below that of healthy controls.

The unsorted libraries were prepared from 2 million PBMCs (stored at -80 C). The sequence derives from a woman aged 45-65 years with multiple sclerosis. The sequencing input was PBMCs. V usage is TRBV5-1 and J usage is TRBJ2-7; a weak D match, TRBD1 (6 bases). The CDR3 reads CASSLAGTTYEQYF. DNA for the CDR3: TGCGCCAGCAGCTTGGCGGGGACAACCTACGAGCAGTACTTC.